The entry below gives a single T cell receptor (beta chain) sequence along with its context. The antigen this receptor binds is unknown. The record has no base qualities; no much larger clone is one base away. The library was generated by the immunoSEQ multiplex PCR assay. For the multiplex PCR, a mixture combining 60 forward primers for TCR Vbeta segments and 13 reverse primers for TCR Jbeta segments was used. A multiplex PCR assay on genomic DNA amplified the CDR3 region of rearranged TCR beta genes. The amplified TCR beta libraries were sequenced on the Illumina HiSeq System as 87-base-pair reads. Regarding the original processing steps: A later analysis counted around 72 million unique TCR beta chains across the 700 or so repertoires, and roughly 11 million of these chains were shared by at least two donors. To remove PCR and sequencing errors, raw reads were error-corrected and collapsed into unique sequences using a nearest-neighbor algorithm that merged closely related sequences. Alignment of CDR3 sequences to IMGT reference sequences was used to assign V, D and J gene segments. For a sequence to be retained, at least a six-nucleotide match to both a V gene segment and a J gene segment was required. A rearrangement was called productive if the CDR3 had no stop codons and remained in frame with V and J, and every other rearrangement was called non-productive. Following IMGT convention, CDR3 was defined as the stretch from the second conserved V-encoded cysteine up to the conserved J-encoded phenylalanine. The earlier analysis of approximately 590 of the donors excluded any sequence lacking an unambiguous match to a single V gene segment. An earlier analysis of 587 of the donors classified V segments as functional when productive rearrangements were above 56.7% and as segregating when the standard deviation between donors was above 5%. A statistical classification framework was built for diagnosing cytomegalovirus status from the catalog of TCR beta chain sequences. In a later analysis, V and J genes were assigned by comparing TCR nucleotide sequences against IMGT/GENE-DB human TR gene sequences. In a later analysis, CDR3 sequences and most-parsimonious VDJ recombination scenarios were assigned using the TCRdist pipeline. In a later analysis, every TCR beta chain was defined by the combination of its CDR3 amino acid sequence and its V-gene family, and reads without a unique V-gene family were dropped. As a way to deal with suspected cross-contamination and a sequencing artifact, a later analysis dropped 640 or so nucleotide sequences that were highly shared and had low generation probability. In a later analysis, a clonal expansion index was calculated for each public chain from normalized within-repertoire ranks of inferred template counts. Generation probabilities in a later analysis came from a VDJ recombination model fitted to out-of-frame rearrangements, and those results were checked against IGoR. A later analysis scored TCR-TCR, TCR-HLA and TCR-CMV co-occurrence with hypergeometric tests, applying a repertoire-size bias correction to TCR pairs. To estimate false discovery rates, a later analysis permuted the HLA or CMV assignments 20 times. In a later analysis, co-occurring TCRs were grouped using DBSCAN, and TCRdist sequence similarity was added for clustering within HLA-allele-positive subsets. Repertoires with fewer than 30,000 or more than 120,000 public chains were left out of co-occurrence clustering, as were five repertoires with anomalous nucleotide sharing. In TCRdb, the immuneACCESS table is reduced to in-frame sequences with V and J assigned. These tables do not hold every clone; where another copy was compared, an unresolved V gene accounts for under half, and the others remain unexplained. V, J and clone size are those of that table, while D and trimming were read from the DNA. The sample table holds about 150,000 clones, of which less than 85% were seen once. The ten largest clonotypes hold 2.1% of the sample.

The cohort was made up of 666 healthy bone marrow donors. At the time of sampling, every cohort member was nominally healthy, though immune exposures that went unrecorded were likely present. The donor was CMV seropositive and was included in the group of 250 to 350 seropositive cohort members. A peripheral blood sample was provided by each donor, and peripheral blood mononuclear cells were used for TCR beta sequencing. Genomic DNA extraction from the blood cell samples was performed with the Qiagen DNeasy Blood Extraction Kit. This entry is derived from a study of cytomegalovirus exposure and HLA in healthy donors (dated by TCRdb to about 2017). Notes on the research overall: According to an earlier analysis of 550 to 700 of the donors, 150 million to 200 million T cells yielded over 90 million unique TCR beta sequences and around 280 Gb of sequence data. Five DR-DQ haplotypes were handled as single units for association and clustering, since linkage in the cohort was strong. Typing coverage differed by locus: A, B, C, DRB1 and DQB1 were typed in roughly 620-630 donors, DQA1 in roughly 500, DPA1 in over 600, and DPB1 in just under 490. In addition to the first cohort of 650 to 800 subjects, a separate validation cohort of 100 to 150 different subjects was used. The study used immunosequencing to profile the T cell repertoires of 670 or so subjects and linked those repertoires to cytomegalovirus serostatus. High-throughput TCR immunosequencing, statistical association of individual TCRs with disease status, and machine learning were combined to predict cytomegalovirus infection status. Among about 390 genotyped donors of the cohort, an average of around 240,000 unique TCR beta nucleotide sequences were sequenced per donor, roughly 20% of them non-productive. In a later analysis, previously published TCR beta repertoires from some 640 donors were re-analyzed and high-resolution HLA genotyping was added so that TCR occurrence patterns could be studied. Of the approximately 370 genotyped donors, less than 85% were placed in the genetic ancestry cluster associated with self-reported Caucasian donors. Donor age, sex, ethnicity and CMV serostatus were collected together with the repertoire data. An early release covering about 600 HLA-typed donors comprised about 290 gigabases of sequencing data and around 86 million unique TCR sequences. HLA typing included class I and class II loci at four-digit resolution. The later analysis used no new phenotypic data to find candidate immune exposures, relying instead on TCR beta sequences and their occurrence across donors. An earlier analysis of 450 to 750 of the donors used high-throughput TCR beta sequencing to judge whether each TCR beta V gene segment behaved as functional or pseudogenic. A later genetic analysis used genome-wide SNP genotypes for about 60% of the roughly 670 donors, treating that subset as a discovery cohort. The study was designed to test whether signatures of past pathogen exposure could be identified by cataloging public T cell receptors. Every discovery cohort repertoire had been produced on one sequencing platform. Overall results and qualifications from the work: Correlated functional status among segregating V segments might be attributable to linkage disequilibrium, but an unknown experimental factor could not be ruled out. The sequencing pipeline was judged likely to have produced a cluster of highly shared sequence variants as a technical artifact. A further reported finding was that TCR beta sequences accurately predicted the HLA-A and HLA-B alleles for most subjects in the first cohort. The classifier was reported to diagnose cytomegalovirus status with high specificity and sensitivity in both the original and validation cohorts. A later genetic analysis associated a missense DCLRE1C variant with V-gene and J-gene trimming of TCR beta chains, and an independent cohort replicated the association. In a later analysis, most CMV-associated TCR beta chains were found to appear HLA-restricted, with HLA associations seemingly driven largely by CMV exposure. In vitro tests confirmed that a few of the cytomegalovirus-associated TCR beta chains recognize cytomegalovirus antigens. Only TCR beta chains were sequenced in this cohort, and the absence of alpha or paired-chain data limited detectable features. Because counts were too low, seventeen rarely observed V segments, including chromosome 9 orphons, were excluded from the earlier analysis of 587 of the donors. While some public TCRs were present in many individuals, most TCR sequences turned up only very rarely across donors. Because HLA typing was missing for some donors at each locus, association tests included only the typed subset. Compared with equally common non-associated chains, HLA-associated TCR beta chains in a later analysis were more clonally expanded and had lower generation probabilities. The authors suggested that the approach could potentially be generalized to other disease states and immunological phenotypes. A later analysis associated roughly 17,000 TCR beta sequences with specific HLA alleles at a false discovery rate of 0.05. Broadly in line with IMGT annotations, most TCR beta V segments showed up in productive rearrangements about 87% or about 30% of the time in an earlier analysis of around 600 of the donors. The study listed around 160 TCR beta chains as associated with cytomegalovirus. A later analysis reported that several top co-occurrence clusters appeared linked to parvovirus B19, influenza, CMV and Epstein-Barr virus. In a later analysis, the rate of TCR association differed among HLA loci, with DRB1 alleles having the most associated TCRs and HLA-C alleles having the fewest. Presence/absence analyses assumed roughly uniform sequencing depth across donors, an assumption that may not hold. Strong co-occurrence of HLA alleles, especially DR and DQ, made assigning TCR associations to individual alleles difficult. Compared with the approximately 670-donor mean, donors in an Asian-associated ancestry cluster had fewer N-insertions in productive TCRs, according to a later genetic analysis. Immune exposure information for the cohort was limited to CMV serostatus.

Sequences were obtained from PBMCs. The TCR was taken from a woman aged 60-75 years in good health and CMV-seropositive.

The CDR3 region has the sequence CASRATGGTEAFF. The sequenced DNA is TGTGCCAGCAGAGCGACAGGGGGCACTGAAGCTTTCTTT. The sequence links TRBV9 to TRBJ1-1; 9 bases in between match TRBD1. Trimming removed 5 bases from V and 4 bases from J; the gene matches leave 3 bases unexplained. Taken from cysteine to phenylalanine, the CDR3 has 13 residues. The read is trimmed to its CDR3 DNA, 39 bases read in frame from base 1. The germline V gene supplies CDR1 SGDLS and CDR2 YYNGEE.